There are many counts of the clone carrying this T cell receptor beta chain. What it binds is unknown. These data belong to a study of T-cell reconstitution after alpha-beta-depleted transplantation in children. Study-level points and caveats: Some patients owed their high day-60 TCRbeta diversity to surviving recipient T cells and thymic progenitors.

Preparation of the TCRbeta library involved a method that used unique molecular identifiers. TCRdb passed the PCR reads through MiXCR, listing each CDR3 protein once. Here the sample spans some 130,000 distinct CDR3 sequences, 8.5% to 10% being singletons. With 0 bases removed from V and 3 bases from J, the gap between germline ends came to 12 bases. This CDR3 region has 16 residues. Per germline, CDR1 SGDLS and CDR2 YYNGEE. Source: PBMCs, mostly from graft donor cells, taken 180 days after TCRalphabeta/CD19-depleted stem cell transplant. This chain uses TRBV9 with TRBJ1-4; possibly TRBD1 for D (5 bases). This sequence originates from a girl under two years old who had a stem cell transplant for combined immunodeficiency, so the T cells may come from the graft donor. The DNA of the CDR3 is TGTGCCAGCAGCGTAGAGGGAGGGACCGCTAATGAAAAACTGTTTTTT. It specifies CASSVEGGTANEKLFF.